The 26 T cell receptor beta chains presented below share a single source sample, sequenced in a study of T-cell reconstitution after alpha-beta-depleted transplantation in children. Study-wide points: The main origin of T-cell counts and diversity one year after transplant was newly produced T cells.

What these receptors recognize is not known. Preparation of the TCRbeta library involved a method that used unique molecular identifiers. Using its own MiXCR run on the PCR reads, TCRdb lists one record per CDR3 protein. Altogether 250,000 to 300,000 distinct CDR3 sequences are present, just over 7.5% being singletons, with the ten largest covering about 9.3%. The sequenced sample was peripheral blood, obtained 360 days after TCRalphabeta/CD19-depleted stem cell transplant. These receptors were taken from a female patient aged 2-15 years who had a stem cell transplant for Fanconi anemia, so the T cells may come from the graft donor.

The chain has TRBV18 and TRBJ1-1, with D unresolved. The ends were cut back, 2 bases at V and 1 base at J, with 5 bases in the middle. In germline, CDR1 is KGHSH, CDR2 LQKENI. CDR3 length equals 13 residues. The CDR3 nucleotides read TGTGCCAGCTCACCAAAAGAGAACACTGAAGCTTTCTTT. Amino acid sequence: CASSPKENTEAFF.

The sample holds a few counts of this clonotype. V and J are TRBV15 and TRBJ2-2; 7 bases line up with TRBD1. Trimming at V came to 8 bases and at J to 3 bases, leaving 6 bases not matched to a gene. In germline, CDR1 is LNHNV, CDR2 YYDKDF (reference sequence). The CDR3 runs to 14 residues. CDR3 sequence reads: CATGDSYDTGELFF. In DNA form, the CDR3 reads TGTGCCACCGGGGACAGCTACGACACCGGGGAGCTGTTTTTT.

This clonotype has a handful of counts. CDR3 loop: CASSLSGGAFQDTQYF. CDR3 coding DNA: TGTGCCAGCAGCTTATCAGGGGGCGCTTTTCAAGATACGCAGTATTTT. V and J are TRBV7-3 and TRBJ2-3, with 8 bases aligning to TRBD1. After removal of 2 bases from V and 5 bases from J, the junction contained 9 bases not matched to a gene. Germline CDR1 SGHTA, CDR2 FQGTGA. The CDR3 length is 16 residues.

This chain connects TRBV7-2 to TRBJ1-1; 9 bases are shared with TRBD1. With 5 bases clipped from V and 1 base from J, the junction kept 5 bases outside the gene matches. The CDR3 is made up of 15 amino acids. Looked up from germline, CDR1 is SGHTA and CDR2 is FQGNSA. The chain's CDR3 is CASSQKGQGNTEAFF. The DNA of the CDR3 is TGTGCCAGCAGCCAAAAGGGACAGGGGAACACTGAAGCTTTCTTT.

The table lists this clonotype with many counts. This chain connects TRBV20-1 to TRBJ2-7; 7 nucleotides agree with TRBD2. The CDR3 loop spans 14 amino acids. Per the germline V gene, CDR1 is DFQATT and CDR2 is SNEGSKA (reference sequence). Unmatched junction bases numbered 7, after V lost 2 bases and J lost 3 bases. CDR3 amino acids: CSARSMTSLYEQYF. The CDR3 DNA reads TGCAGTGCTAGATCTATGACTAGCCTCTACGAGCAGTACTTC.

V and J are TRBV7-9 and TRBJ1-4; 7 bases map to TRBD1. The CDR3 sequence is 15 residues long. Germline assignment: CDR1 SEHNR and CDR2 FQNEAQ (reference sequence). J gave up 5 bases and V 4 bases, and 7 bases lay outside the gene matches. The CDR3 DNA reads as TGTGCCAGCAGCTCATCGGGACAGCAGAATGAAAAACTGTTTTTT. Translating it yields CASSSSGQQNEKLFF.

This clonotype turned up a few times. The chain carries TRBV19 and TRBJ2-5, with D possibly matching TRBD2 (6 bases). Trimming left V 4 bases short and J 2 bases short, with 14 bases between. The CDR3 spans 15 residues. Germline-derived CDR1 and CDR2 are LNHDA and SQIVND (reference sequence). The CDR3 protein is CASSKRTTLQETQYF. The DNA for the CDR3 is TGTGCCAGTAGTAAGAGGACTACACTTCAAGAGACCCAGTACTTC. The complete variable domain, with remaining parts taken from reference TRBV19 and TRBJ2-5, reads DGGITQSPKYLFRKEGQNVTLSCEQNLNHDAMYWYRQDPGQGLRLIYYSQIVNDFQKGDIAEGYSVSREKKESFPLTVTSAQKNPTAFYLCASSKRTTLQETQYFGPGTRLLVL.

This clonotype turned up a few times. The chain links TRBV6-5 to TRBJ2-7; D possibly uses TRBD1 or TRBD2 (5 bases each). Trimming stripped 5 bases from V and 6 bases from J, with 14 bases between. The CDR3 runs to 13 residues. The germline V gene has CDR1 MNHEY and CDR2 SVGAGI. In nucleotides, the CDR3 is TGTGCCAGCAGTCGACAAGCCGGGGCCGAGCAGTACGTC. Protein sequence: CASSRQAGAEQYV.

This clonotype was observed many times. The V and J genes are TRBV10-3 and TRBJ2-7; D unclear. The V end lost 4 bases, the J end lost 0 bases, and 4 bases lay between the germline ends. Germline V gene data show CDR1 as ENHRY and CDR2 as SYGVKD. CDR3 length equals 12 residues. The CDR3 reads CAISATSYEQYF. The CDR3 nucleotides read TGTGCCATCAGTGCCACCTCCTACGAGCAGTACTTC.

In its sample, this clonotype was seen many times. In DNA form, the CDR3 reads TGTGCCAGCAGTTGGGTCGGCAGGCAGTATTTT. Residues: CASSWVGRQYF. The chain couples TRBV11-2 to TRBJ2-3; no clear D. There are 11 residues in the CDR3. Germline V CDR1 and CDR2: SGHAT, FQNNGV. Between the trimmed V and J ends, which lost 6 bases and 11 bases, there was a span of 12 bases.

This clonotype showed up many times. The chain joins TRBV12-3 or TRBV12-4 to TRBJ1-4; 7 positions agree with TRBD1. CDR3 size: 13 residues. The J segment lost 11 bases and the V segment lost 6 bases, leaving 9 bases of the junction unmatched. As DNA, the CDR3 is TGTGCCAGCAGATCTACAGGGGACGAGAAACTGTTTTTT. Translated, it gives CASRSTGDEKLFF.

The chain joins TRBV10-3 to TRBJ1-1; maybe TRBD1 (6 bases). This CDR3 comprises 13 residues. CDR1 and CDR2 (germline): ENHRY, SYGVKD. V lost 11 bases, J lost 4 bases, and 17 bases lay in between. The CDR3, as DNA: TGTGCCGCCCATGACGGGGGCGGCACTGAAGCTTTCTTT. Encoded protein: CAAHDGGGTEAFF.

This clonotype was seen ten or more times. This chain uses TRBV12-3 or TRBV12-4 with TRBJ2-1; 10 bases line up with TRBD2. This CDR3 has 15 residues. V shed 8 bases, J shed 7 bases, and the junction held 11 bases outside the gene matches. CDR3 residues: CASQPKRGGINEQFF. In nucleotides, the CDR3 is TGTGCCAGCCAACCCAAGCGGGGGGGCATAAATGAGCAGTTCTTC.

The chain is built from TRBV7-9 and TRBJ2-1; D is unclear. The CDR3 has 14 amino acids. CDR1 and CDR2 (germline): SEHNR, FQNEAQ (reference sequence). Trimming took off 0 bases at V and 7 bases at J, with 10 bases between the two ends. The CDR3 spells CASSLAQSENEQFF. The CDR3 DNA sequence: TGTGCCAGCAGCTTAGCGCAGTCAGAGAATGAGCAGTTCTTC.

This clonotype was seen a few times. The V gene is TRBV21-1, the J gene TRBJ1-5. TRBV21-1 is termed a pseudogene. The CDR3 is 16 residues long. The CDR3 is CASSTQSSGTNQPQHF. The CDR3 DNA sequence: TGTGCCAGCAGCACCCAAAGTTCAGGTACCAATCAGCCCCAGCATTTT.

This clonotype has a handful of counts. Just one base apart from a much larger clone, this may be a read error. The CDR3 here is CASSLWDNTEAFF. The CDR3 DNA is TGTGCCAGCAGTTTATGGGACAACACTGAAGCTTTCTTT. The chain couples TRBV27 to TRBJ1-1; a weak D match, TRBD1 (5 bases). In germline, CDR1 is MNHEY, CDR2 SMNVEV (reference sequence). The CDR3 loop spans 13 amino acids. The ends were cut back, 1 base at V and 2 bases at J, with 5 bases in the middle.

This clonotype has a handful of counts. The chain employs TRBV25-1 and TRBJ1-2, with 8 bases aligning to TRBD1. The J segment lost 8 bases and the V segment lost 4 bases, leaving 6 bases of the junction unmatched. CDR1 is MGHDK and CDR2 is SYGVNS in the germline V gene. This CDR3 contains 13 residues. CDR3 amino acids: CASSAGTGFGYTF. CDR3 nucleotides: TGTGCCAGCAGTGCCGGGACAGGTTTCGGCTACACCTTC.

The chain has TRBV20-1 and TRBJ2-5; 11 nucleotides line up with TRBD2. Germline V gene sequence: CDR1 DFQATT, CDR2 SNEGSKA (reference sequence). Trimming removed 5 bases from V and 2 bases from J; junction bases left unmatched: 7. The CDR3 is 15 amino acids. The CDR3 DNA reads TGCAGTGCTTACCGACTAGCGGGGCTTCAAGAGACCCAGTACTTC. It codes for CSAYRLAGLQETQYF.

This clonotype showed up many times. The chain carries TRBV5-4 and TRBJ2-5; possibly TRBD1 for D (6 bases). Trimming stripped 3 bases from V and 5 bases from J, with 11 bases between. Germline CDR1 SGHNT, CDR2 YYREEE (reference sequence). There are 13 residues in the CDR3. In nucleotides, the CDR3 is TGTGCCAGCAGCTACGACAGGAGTGAGACCCAGTACTTC. Translated, it gives CASSYDRSETQYF.

This sequence joins TRBV6-2 or TRBV6-3 and TRBJ1-1; 9 bases are shared with TRBD1. With V trimmed by 5 bases and J by 4 bases, 8 bases remained unmatched. Germline-derived CDR1 and CDR2 are MNHEY and SVGEGT. There are 15 residues in the CDR3. CDR3 bases: TGTGCCAGCAGTCAGACACAGGGGGCGCGCACTGAAGCTTTCTTT. Amino acid sequence: CASSQTQGARTEAFF.

This clonotype has ten or more counts. The rearrangement links TRBV20-1 to TRBJ1-1; tentatively, D is TRBD1 (5 bases). The CDR3 sequence is 13 residues long. Germline CDR1 DFQATT, CDR2 SNEGSKA (reference sequence). Trimming cost V 1 base and J 7 bases, with 13 bases left between them. The DNA of the CDR3 is TGCAGTGCTAGAGCAAGGGGTGGGGGTGAAGCTTTCTTT. The encoded protein is CSARARGGGEAFF.

The V gene is TRBV18, the J gene TRBJ2-2; the D gene is possibly TRBD2 (5 bases). The CDR3 has 16 residues. Trimming removed 4 bases at V and 0 bases at J, with 12 bases between. Germline CDR1 reads KGHSH; CDR2 reads LQKENI. The CDR3 coding sequence is TGTGCCAGCTCACGCAGAGGGCGCCCGAACACCGGGGAGCTGTTTTTT. Protein sequence: CASSRRGRPNTGELFF.

The chain carries TRBV27 and TRBJ2-2, with 9 positions matching TRBD2. This CDR3 has 16 residues. The germline CDR1 and CDR2 sequences are MNHEY and SMNVEV (reference sequence). The V and J ends lost 6 bases and 8 bases, in that order; junction bases with no gene match: 13. The CDR3 sequence is CASSLLARGGEGELFF. The CDR3 DNA follows: TGTGCCAGCAGCCTACTAGCGCGGGGGGGCGAAGGGGAGCTGTTTTTT.

Only a few counts were recorded for this clonotype. The chain carries TRBV20-1 and TRBJ1-2; D perhaps matches TRBD1 (6 bases). CDR1 and CDR2 from the germline V gene are DFQATT and SNEGSKA (reference sequence). This CDR3 has 15 residues. V was shortened by 3 bases and J by 3 bases, with 17 bases between the two germline ends. CDR3 sequence reads: CSASWEGGSHYGYTF. CDR3 nucleotides: TGCAGTGCTAGCTGGGAAGGGGGGTCGCACTATGGCTACACCTTC.

This clonotype has at least ten counts. The gene calls are TRBV13 and TRBJ2-3, with 9 positions matching TRBD2. Germline assignment: CDR1 PRHDT and CDR2 FYEKMQ (reference sequence). After removal of 3 bases from V and 3 bases from J, the junction contained 4 bases not matched to a gene. CDR3 length equals 15 residues. Here the CDR3 DNA reads TGTGCCAGCAGCTTCCTAGCGGGGCCGACAGATACGCAGTATTTT. As protein: CASSFLAGPTDTQYF.

This clonotype was seen a handful of times. The V and J genes are TRBV6-5 and TRBJ1-1, with 8 bases lining up with TRBD1. CDR3 size: 17 residues. CDR1 is MNHEY and CDR2 is SVGAGI in the germline V gene. The V gene end was trimmed by 2 bases and the J gene end by 2 bases; junction bases not matched to a gene: 10. CDR3 coding DNA: TGTGCCAGCAGTTACGTTGGACAGGGAAGGGGAAACACTGAAGCTTTCTTT. Translation: CASSYVGQGRGNTEAFF.